The 2 T cell receptor beta chains given below trace back to one sample, sequenced in a study of T cell clonality in common variable immunodeficiency. Findings and limits, study-wide: In common variable immunodeficiency, TCR beta chains reportedly carried fewer deletions and N-nucleotide insertions.

Measured with immunoSEQ multiplex PCR; TCRdb has only the in-frame clones, and not every one. The sample has 6,500 to 8,500 clones. No antigen is known for these receptors. The specimen was peripheral blood mononuclear cells. Receptors originate from a human donor with common variable immunodeficiency.

With respect to this clone: Coverage ceases 3 residues before the CDR3 finishes, and the germline J gene fills in the end. The chain uses TRBV19 and TRBJ1-1; D gene unclear. CDR1 is LNHDA and CDR2 is SQIVND in the germline V gene (reference sequence). V was trimmed by 0 bases and J by 0 bases, leaving 14 bases between them. CDR3 length equals 17 residues. CDR3 DNA, as far as it was read: TGTGCCAGTAGTATAGATGGGTGGGCAGGCTTGAACACTGAA. Translation gives CASSIDGWAGLNTE. The entire CDR3 is CASSIDGWAGLNTEAFF.

Note on this clone: The DNA ends 3 residues before the CDR3 does, and the rest of the CDR3 is filled in from the germline J gene. The chain couples TRBV19 to TRBJ1-1; D is uncertain. The CDR3 runs to 13 residues. V gave up 4 bases and J gave up 1 base, with 7 bases separating them. Germline V CDR1 and CDR2: LNHDA, SQIVND (reference sequence). Incomplete CDR3 DNA: TGTGCCAGTAGTACCAGAACGAACACTGAA. This sequence encodes CASSTRTNTE. The whole CDR3 protein is CASSTRTNTEAFF.